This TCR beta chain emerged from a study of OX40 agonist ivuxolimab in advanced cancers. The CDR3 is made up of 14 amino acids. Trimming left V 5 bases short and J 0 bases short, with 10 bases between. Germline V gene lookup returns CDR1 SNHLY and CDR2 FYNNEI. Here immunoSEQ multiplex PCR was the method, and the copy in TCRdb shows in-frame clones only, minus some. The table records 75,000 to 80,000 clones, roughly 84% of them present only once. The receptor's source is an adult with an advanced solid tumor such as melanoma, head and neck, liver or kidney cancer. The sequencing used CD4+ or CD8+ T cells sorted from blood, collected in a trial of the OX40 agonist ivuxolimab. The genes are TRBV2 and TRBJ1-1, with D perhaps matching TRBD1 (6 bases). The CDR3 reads CASSQDRMNTEAFF. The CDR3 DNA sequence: TGTGCCAGCAGTCAAGACAGGATGAACACTGAAGCTTTCTTT.